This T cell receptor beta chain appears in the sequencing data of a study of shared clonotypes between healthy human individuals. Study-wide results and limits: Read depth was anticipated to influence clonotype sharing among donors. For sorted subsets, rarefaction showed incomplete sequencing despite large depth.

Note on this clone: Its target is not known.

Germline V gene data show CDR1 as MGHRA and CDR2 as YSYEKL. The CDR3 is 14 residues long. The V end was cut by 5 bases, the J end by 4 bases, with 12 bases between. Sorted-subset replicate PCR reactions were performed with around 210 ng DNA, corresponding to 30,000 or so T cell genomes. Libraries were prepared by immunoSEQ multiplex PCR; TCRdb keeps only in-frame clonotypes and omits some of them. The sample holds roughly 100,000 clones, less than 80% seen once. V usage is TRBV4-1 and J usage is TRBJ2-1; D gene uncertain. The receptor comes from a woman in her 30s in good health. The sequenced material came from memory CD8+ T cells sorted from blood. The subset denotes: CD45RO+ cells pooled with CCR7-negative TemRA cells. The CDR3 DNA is TGCGCCAGCAGCAGGTCTGGGGATTACAATGAGCAGTTCTTC. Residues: CASSRSGDYNEQFF.